This TCR beta chain derives from a study of vaccination and CD4 T cells after COVID-19. Study-level information: Participants were given two doses of BNT162b2 or mRNA-1273 vaccine. The interval from dose two to post-vaccine sampling had a median of 72 days, and it ranged from 14 to 241. Study outcomes and limitations: Convalescent patients were relatively few, and early post-infection timepoints were missing.

TCRdb recomputed calls from the PCR reads with MiXCR, one row per CDR3 protein. Here the sample spans about 18,000 distinct CDR3 sequences, 50% to 65% being singletons. In this sample, this clonotype turned up once. Its antigen is still unknown. Germline V lookup: CDR1 MGHDK, CDR2 SYGVNS. CDR3 length: 15 amino acids. Trimming took 1 base from V and 5 from J; bases not matched to a gene: 4. This receptor was taken from a human donor who had recovered from COVID-19. Sequences were derived from CD4+ T cells from blood, sampled after SARS-CoV-2 vaccination. This chain uses TRBV25-1 with TRBJ2-7; 11 bases agree with TRBD1. CDR3 bases: TGTGCCAGCAGTGAATGGACAGGGGGCTTGGACGAGCAGTACTTC. This encodes CASSEWTGGLDEQYF.